Here is one T cell receptor beta chain with its context. The data belong to a study of blood T cell repertoires in COVID-19. Looking at the study overall: The cDNA or gDNA used as material had been derived from T cells, B-cell-depleted T cells, or PBMCs.

Authors' methods: Nucleated cell number was recorded as an estimate derived from reference gene primer amplification. Clones were sequenced by immunoSEQ multiplex PCR, and TCRdb holds only the in-frame ones, with some missing. V, J and clone size are those of that table, while D and trimming were read from the DNA. The table shows some 130,000 clones, with 85% to 90% occurring only once. The germline V gene has CDR1 SGHDN and CDR2 FVKESK. V was clipped by 0 bases and J by 4 bases, with 6 bases between them. The CDR3 consists of 13 residues. This TCR was recovered from a man in his 60s with COVID-19, enrolled during active disease. The chain joins TRBV14 to TRBJ1-2; no definite D call. Sequenced: peripheral blood. The CDR3 loop reads CASSQDSLYGYTF. CDR3 DNA: TGTGCCAGCAGCCAAGATAGCCTCTATGGCTACACCTTC.